Each of the 29 T cell receptor beta chains below was sequenced from the same sample in a study of T cell responses to AZD1222 COVID-19 vaccine. The repertoire was sequenced with immunoSEQ multiplex PCR; TCRdb's copy has only in-frame clones and lacks some. The sample contains about 110,000 clones, around 92% of which appear only once. This material consisted of peripheral blood, taken 28 days after the second AZD1222 dose. These receptors all stem from an adult who received the AZD1222 COVID-19 vaccine.

The chain recombines TRBV6-2 or TRBV6-3 with TRBJ2-3; maybe TRBD2 (5 bases). The CDR3 has 14 amino acids. V was cut by 5 bases and J by 5 bases, with 14 bases left in between. Germline CDR1 reads MNHEY; CDR2 reads SVGEGT. This chain's CDR3 is CASSHPLEVDTQYF. CDR3 bases: TGTGCCAGCAGTCACCCACTAGAGGTAGATACGCAGTATTTT.

This chain uses TRBV30 with TRBJ1-6, with unresolved D. The CDR3 has 16 residues. V was pared by 2 bases and J by 10 bases, with 21 bases between. Germline V gene sequence: CDR1 GTSNPN, CDR2 SVGIG (reference sequence). In DNA form, the CDR3 reads TGTGCCTGGAGTACTTCTCCGACCGACGTGGGGTCACCCCTCCACTTT. Protein: CAWSTSPTDVGSPLHF.

The V and J genes are TRBV19 and TRBJ1-2; no reliable D call. CDR1 LNHDA and CDR2 SQIVND come from the germline V gene (reference sequence). The CDR3 has 14 amino acids. Trimming left V 3 bases short and J 0 bases short, with 8 bases between. This CDR3 reads CASSIGRANYGYTF. In nucleotides, the CDR3 is TGTGCCAGTAGTATCGGCAGAGCTAACTATGGCTACACCTTC.

The rearrangement joins TRBV16 to TRBJ2-7; the D gene is possibly TRBD2 (5 bases). CDR1 and CDR2 (germline): KGHSY, FQNENV. V lost 1 base and J lost 3, with 10 bases in between. This CDR3 spans 14 amino acids. CDR3 region: CASSQYSGLYEQYF. CDR3 in DNA: TGTGCCAGCAGCCAATACAGCGGCCTCTACGAGCAGTACTTC.

The V and J genes are TRBV2 and TRBJ1-2; no firm D call. The germline V gene encodes CDR1 SNHLY and CDR2 FYNNEI. Deletions cut 6 bases from V and 8 bases from J, with 7 bases between. CDR3 size: 10 residues. This CDR3 reads CASRVGGYTF. CDR3 DNA sequence: TGTGCCAGCAGGGTTGGGGGCTACACCTTC.

The chain uses TRBV5-4 and TRBJ1-2, with TRBD1 identical over 10 bases. After removal of 4 bases from V and 8 bases from J, the junction contained 11 bases not matched to a gene. This CDR3 comprises 15 residues. The germline V gene encodes CDR1 SGHNT and CDR2 YYREEE (reference sequence). The CDR3 bases are TGTGCCAGCAGCCCCGGTCGGGACAGGGGACCCGGCTACACCTTC. Encoded protein: CASSPGRDRGPGYTF.

The J gene is TRBJ2-2, the V gene TRBV5-1; 10 bases map to TRBD1. The CDR3 is made up of 15 amino acids. Looked up from germline, CDR1 is SGHRS and CDR2 is YFSETQ. V was pared by 2 bases and J by 5 bases, with 3 bases of the junction left unmatched. The CDR3, as DNA: TGCGCCAGCAGCTTCGACAGGGGGCTAACCGGGGAGCTGTTTTTT. This sequence encodes CASSFDRGLTGELFF.

The V and J genes are TRBV7-4 and TRBJ1-2; D remains unclear. From germline, CDR1 is SGHVT and CDR2 SQSDAQ. There are 15 residues in the CDR3. The V gene lost 2 bases and the J gene lost 4 bases, with 14 bases spanning the gap. The DNA for the CDR3 is TGTGCCAGCAGCTTACATAGGGCCAGGCCCTATGGCTACACCTTC. Translating it yields CASSLHRARPYGYTF.

This rearrangement joins TRBV30 to TRBJ2-7, with 10 bases lining up with TRBD2. Trimming took 1 base from V and 0 from J; bases not matched to a gene: 3. Germline V CDR1 and CDR2: GTSNPN, SVGIG (reference sequence). The CDR3 sequence is 15 residues long. DNA of the CDR3: TGTGCCTGGAGTGATGCTAGCGGGGGCTCCTACGAGCAGTACTTC. It specifies CAWSDASGGSYEQYF.

The chain links TRBV11-2 to TRBJ1-1; D not resolved. Germline V gene lookup returns CDR1 SGHAT and CDR2 FQNNGV. V was cut by 5 bases and J by 3 bases, with 10 bases left in between. CDR3 length equals 13 residues. CDR3 sequence reads: CASSLEPDTEAFF. CDR3 DNA sequence: TGTGCCAGCAGCCTCGAACCCGACACTGAAGCTTTCTTT.

The V gene is TRBV9, the J gene TRBJ2-1, with unresolved D. Germline CDR1 and CDR2: SGDLS and YYNGEE. This CDR3 has 11 residues. Trimming took off 3 bases at V and 5 bases at J, with 3 bases between the two ends. The CDR3: CASSGNNEQFF. CDR3 nucleotide sequence: TGTGCCAGCAGCGGAAACAATGAGCAGTTCTTC.

This chain connects TRBV6-1 to TRBJ2-3; D not resolved. The CDR3 spans 13 residues. The germline V gene has CDR1 MNHNS and CDR2 SASEGT. V was cut by 0 bases and J by 5 bases, with 6 bases left in between. The CDR3 reads CASSEALRDTQYF. DNA for the CDR3: TGTGCCAGCAGTGAAGCCCTCCGAGATACGCAGTATTTT.

This chain joins TRBV6-2 or TRBV6-3 and TRBJ2-7; D remains ambiguous. Germline V gene sequence: CDR1 MNHEY, CDR2 SVGEGT. The CDR3 contains 15 residues. V shed 4 bases and J shed 0 bases, with 13 bases lying between them. Here the CDR3 DNA reads TGTGCCAGCAGTTCGGGCATTCTCCTCTCCTACGAGCAGTACTTC. Residues: CASSSGILLSYEQYF.

V is TRBV10-3 and J is TRBJ2-5; the D gene is possibly TRBD2 (6 bases). The germline V gene encodes CDR1 ENHRY and CDR2 SYGVKD. This CDR3 is built from 15 residues. Trimming pared 4 bases from V and 4 bases from J, leaving 16 bases between. CDR3 in amino acids: CAISVGQGGGETQYF. CDR3 DNA sequence: TGTGCCATCAGTGTGGGGCAGGGAGGAGGAGAGACCCAGTACTTC.

The chain combines TRBV6-5 with TRBJ2-5; 7 positions match TRBD1. CDR3 size: 15 residues. Germline V gene data show CDR1 as MNHEY and CDR2 as SVGAGI. Trimming took 7 bases from V and 2 from J; bases not matched to a gene: 10. The CDR3 region has the DNA TGTGCCAGCACCCCCTCCGGGACAGCACAAGAGACCCAGTACTTC. Translated: CASTPSGTAQETQYF.

This chain joins TRBV4-1 and TRBJ2-4, with D unclear. The germline V and J ends were trimmed by 4 bases and 0 bases, with 10 bases remaining between them. This CDR3 region has 15 residues. Germline CDR1 and CDR2: MGHRA and YSYEKL. The CDR3 bases are TGCGCCAGCAGCCCAGCAGGAGAAGCCAAAAACATTCAGTACTTC. Translation gives CASSPAGEAKNIQYF.

The chain is built from TRBV5-5 and TRBJ2-2, with D perhaps TRBD2 (6 bases). CDR1 and CDR2 from the germline V gene are SGHKS and YYEKEE (reference sequence). The CDR3 extends over 15 amino acids. The V and J ends lost 1 base and 4 bases respectively, with 11 bases between them. CDR3 amino acids: CASSLFGGRTGELFF. The CDR3 DNA sequence: TGTGCCAGCAGCTTGTTCGGGGGTCGCACCGGGGAGCTGTTTTTT. Together with reference TRBV5-5 and TRBJ2-2, the CDR3 gives the full variable domain: DAGVTQSPTHLIKTRGQQVTLRCSPISGHKSVSWYQQVLGQGPQFIFQYYEKEERGRGNFPDRFSARQFPNYSSELNVNALLLGDSALYLCASSLFGGRTGELFFGEGSRLTVL.

This clone has just one count. The chain joins TRBV18 to TRBJ1-2; 7 nucleotides align to TRBD1. CDR1 is KGHSH, CDR2 LQKENI, per germline. The length of the CDR3 is 13 residues. The trim removed 3 bases at V and 6 bases at J, leaving 4 bases unmatched. Written as DNA, the CDR3 is TGTGCCAGCTCACCCCGCCAGGGGGATGGCTACACCTTC. The encoded protein is CASSPRQGDGYTF.

J is TRBJ1-6 and V is TRBV11-2; D unclear. Germline assignment: CDR1 SGHAT and CDR2 FQNNGV. V was cut by 7 bases and J by 4 bases, with 11 bases left in between. CDR3 length: 14 amino acids. Here the CDR3 reads CASTTREYNSPLHF. For the CDR3, the DNA is TGTGCCAGCACCACCCGGGAGTATAATTCACCCCTCCACTTT.

The chain links TRBV28 to TRBJ1-1, with D perhaps matching TRBD1 (6 bases). The CDR3 is 11 amino acids. Per germline, CDR1 MDHEN and CDR2 SYDVKM. The V and J ends lost 3 bases and 8 bases respectively, with 7 bases between them. Here the CDR3 reads CASSFGTEAFF. DNA for the CDR3: TGTGCCAGCAGTTTTGGGACAGAAGCTTTCTTT.

The chain links TRBV18 to TRBJ1-2, with D unclear. Per the germline V gene, CDR1 is KGHSH and CDR2 is LQKENI. The CDR3 is 13 residues long. V gave up 3 bases and J gave up 4 bases, with 9 bases separating them. The CDR3 region is CASSPSIPYGYTF. In DNA, the CDR3 is TGTGCCAGCTCACCTAGTATACCCTATGGCTACACCTTC. The full variable domain, with the rest looked up from reference TRBV18 and TRBJ1-2, is NAGVMQNPRHLVRRRGQEARLRCSPMKGHSHVYWYRQLPEEGLKFMVYLQKENIIDESGMPKERFSAEFPKEGPSILRIQQVVRGDSAAYFCASSPSIPYGYTFGSGTRLTVV.

This rearrangement joins TRBV29-1 to TRBJ2-7, with 9 bases aligning to TRBD1. Germline lookup yields CDR1 SQVTM and CDR2 ANQGSEA. After removal of 5 bases from V and 4 bases from J, the junction contained 6 bases not matched to a gene. The CDR3 loop spans 13 amino acids. DNA for the CDR3: TGCAGCGTTACAGGGGGCAAGCCTTACGAGCAGTACTTC. Its protein product is CSVTGGKPYEQYF.

This sequence joins TRBV6-5 and TRBJ1-1, with TRBD1 as a possible D gene (5 bases). With 6 bases removed from V and 1 base from J, the gap between germline ends came to 12 bases. CDR3 length: 14 amino acids. CDR1 is MNHEY and CDR2 is SVGAGI in the germline V gene. CDR3 coding DNA: TGTGCCAGCAGGAAGGGACCGCCGAACACTGAAGCTTTCTTT. Translation gives CASRKGPPNTEAFF.

The chain joins TRBV19 to TRBJ1-2; maybe TRBD1 (6 bases). Germline-derived CDR1 and CDR2 are LNHDA and SQIVND (reference sequence). The CDR3 is made up of 15 amino acids. V was clipped by 4 bases and J by 8 bases, with 20 bases between them. CDR3 protein: CASSSQTGTGGGYTF. The CDR3 bases are TGTGCCAGTAGTAGCCAGACAGGTACTGGAGGAGGCTACACCTTC.

The chain couples TRBV6-5 to TRBJ1-3, with 8 positions matching TRBD1. CDR3 length: 15 residues. Germline assignment: CDR1 MNHEY and CDR2 SVGAGI. With 5 bases clipped from V and 1 base from J, the junction kept 4 bases outside the gene matches. The CDR3 DNA reads as TGTGCCAGCAGTCCAGACAGGGGATCTGGAAACACCATATATTTT. It encodes CASSPDRGSGNTIYF.

The chain has TRBV9 and TRBJ2-1; 7 bases match TRBD1. After removal of 6 bases from V and 8 bases from J, the junction contained 14 bases not matched to a gene. Germline loops: CDR1 SGDLS, CDR2 YYNGEE. The length of the CDR3 is 15 residues. Here the CDR3 reads CASNPKGGRVDEQFF. The DNA for the CDR3 is TGTGCCAGCAACCCCAAAGGGGGCAGGGTCGATGAGCAGTTCTTC.

The CDR3 region has the DNA TGCGCCAGCAGGGATATGAGCAATCAGCCCCAGCATTTT. Translating gives CASRDMSNQPQHF. The chain combines TRBV10-2 with TRBJ1-5; no reliable D call. The V end lost 6 bases, the J end lost 1 base, and 7 bases lay between the germline ends. The germline V gene encodes CDR1 WSHSY and CDR2 SAAADI. The CDR3 is made up of 13 amino acids.

The V and J genes are TRBV3-1 (or the pseudogene TRBV3-2) and TRBJ2-1, with unresolved D. The CDR3 is 14 amino acids. Trimming left V 2 bases short and J 8 bases short, with 13 bases between. The germline V gene has CDR1 LGHDT and CDR2 YNNKEL (reference sequence). In DNA form, the CDR3 reads TGTGCCAGCAGCCAACGGAATCTTCGCGATGAGCAGTTCTTC. Amino acid sequence: CASSQRNLRDEQFF.

The gene calls are TRBV7-6 and TRBJ2-7; D gene unclear. The germline CDR1 and CDR2 sequences are SGHVS and FNYEAQ. Deletions cut 1 base from V and 2 bases from J, with 12 bases between. The CDR3 is made up of 15 amino acids. The CDR3: CASSLDPDRTYEQYF. CDR3 in DNA: TGTGCCAGCAGCTTAGATCCGGACCGTACCTACGAGCAGTACTTC.